This TCR beta chain was sequenced during a study of human T cells and chemical hapten exposure. Time point specified: pre-sensitization, week 0. The treatment was: therapeutic diphenylcyclopropenone sensitization with weekly scalp DPC. On this clonotype itself: Its specificity is unknown.

Study-level points and caveats: Having alopecia, donors may respond immunologically unlike healthy people.

A single record per CDR3 protein comes from TCRdb applying MiXCR to the RACE reads. Of more than 150,000 distinct CDR3 sequences in the sample, more than 25% were seen once. This CDR3 contains 13 residues. V was clipped by 2 bases and J by 1 base, with 5 bases between them. Germline V gene sequence: CDR1 MNHEY, CDR2 SVGAGI. This clonotype was sampled from a woman aged 25 to 39 with alopecia areata. Some clones in this sample may be carry-over from other donors' samples. The chain uses TRBV6-5 and TRBJ1-1; D is ambiguous. The material was whole blood, obtained in connection with sensitization to the hapten diphenylcyclopropenone (DPC). CDR3 residues: CASSYQRNTEAFF. For the CDR3, the DNA is TGTGCCAGCAGTTACCAACGGAACACTGAAGCTTTCTTT.